The subject of this entry is one T cell receptor beta chain. Source study methods: Cell counts per sample came from amplifying reference gene primers. Method: immunoSEQ multiplex PCR; TCRdb's copy keeps in-frame clones and lacks some. V, J and clone size reflect that table, while D and trimming were determined from the DNA. The top ten hold 12% to 15% of the sample, which has some 170,000 clones, approximately 82% seen once. These data belong to a study of blood T cell repertoires in COVID-19. Overall study context: Sources were T cells, B-cell-depleted T cells, or PBMCs; the material itself was cDNA or gDNA.

For recovered donors of Cohort 3, there were two negative PCRs, clearance, or symptom resolution. Germline CDR1 and CDR2: SGHTS and YDEGEE. This CDR3 comprises 14 residues. Trimming at V came to 6 bases and at J to 7 bases, leaving 11 bases not matched to a gene. The source of this sequence is a man aged 45-60 years who had recovered from COVID-19. Sample: PBMCs or T cells enriched from blood (not recorded which). This sequence joins TRBV5-8 and TRBJ1-1; 8 bases are shared with TRBD1. The CDR3: CASTIGQGNLEAFF. The CDR3 region has the DNA TGTGCCAGCACCATAGGACAGGGAAACCTTGAAGCTTTCTTT.